The clone carrying this T cell receptor (beta chain) was seen more than once but under ten times. RNA transcripts served as the template for amplifying TCR beta CDR3 regions. The study used the HTBI primer set for a first-round RT-PCR of the TCR CDR3. TCRdb fed the multiplex PCR reads into MiXCR, producing one record per CDR3 protein. In the table there are 400,000 to 550,000 distinct CDR3 sequences, around a quarter of which are singletons. V dropped 11 bases and J dropped 7 bases, with 15 bases sitting between them. The CDR3 runs 13 residues. Looked up from germline, CDR1 is MNHNS and CDR2 is SASEGT. The data are from a study of T cells in Graves' hyperthyroidism and ophthalmopathy.

This sequence originates from a woman in her twenties or thirties with Graves' ophthalmopathy. The J gene is TRBJ1-6, the V gene TRBV6-1; D uncertain. Sequenced material: blood. The CDR3 bases are TGTGCCTCCTCCGGAGGGAACAATTCACCCCTCCACTTT. Its translation is CASSGGNNSPLHF.